The following is a T cell receptor (beta chain) sequence with its context. Its antigen is as yet unknown. The data were produced by immunoSEQ multiplex PCR, yet TCRdb's version contains in-frame clones alone and is incomplete. This table holds 50,000 or so clones, roughly 91% found once. The record originates from a study of memory CD8 T cells in hepatitis C reinfection. Study context: A positive HCV RNA test after two negatives ≥60 days apart defined reinfection. Pre-reinfection sampling occurred 55 to 20 weeks ahead of detected reinfection.

Study results and caveats: Five donors were too few for definitive public clonotype conclusions.

Noted time point: pre-reinfection, 55 to 20 weeks before reinfection detection. No in vitro expansion preceded TCR sequencing of the sorted cells. Sequencing was carried out using naive CD8+ T cells sorted from blood. The receptor was derived from a man aged 18 to 29 with hepatitis C virus infection.

In nucleotides, the CDR3 is TGTGCTAGTGGTTTACTGACAGGGAACACAGATACGCAGTATTTT. It translates to CASGLLTGNTDTQYF. V usage is TRBV12-5 and J usage is TRBJ2-3; 7 nucleotides align to TRBD1. The V gene end was trimmed by 3 bases and the J gene end by 2 bases; junction bases not matched to a gene: 5. The CDR3 consists of 15 residues. The germline gives CDR1 LGHNT, CDR2 FRNRAP.